The 24 T cell receptor beta chains below all came from one sample that was sequenced in a study of vaccination and CD4 T cells after COVID-19 (dated by TCRdb to 2021 to 2024). The method was PCR. The listed sequencing device is Illumina iSeq 100. At the Johns Hopkins FTIC core, DNA from the cultured CD4+ T cells underwent TCR sequencing with the Oncomine TCR Beta short-read assay. The public reads were reanalyzed by TCRdb: fastp trimming at Q25, MiXCR alignment, in-frame beta chains only. CDR3 protein sequences are deduplicated, and each keeps its most common genes and DNA. The table for this sample lists 13,000 to 15,000 distinct CDR3 sequences; 50% to 55% of them were counted only once. The top ten hold approximately 9.1% of the sample. These receptors have no identified antigens. The treatment or condition label, read with the paper, signifies: approximately nine-day PBMC culture with coronavirus spike peptide pools or control peptides (ViraFEST assay).

The sequencing sample was made of CD4+ T cells from blood, cultured in vitro. Receptors were obtained from a human donor who had recovered from COVID-19.

V and J are TRBV4-3 and TRBJ2-2; TRBD2 agrees at 10 bases. The CDR3 is 17 amino acids. With 1 base clipped from V and 5 bases from J, the junction kept 7 bases outside the gene matches. The germline V gene has CDR1 LGHNA and CDR2 YSLEER. The CDR3 region has the DNA TGCGCCAGCAGCCAAGCCCCGAGCGGGAGGGTTACCGGGGAGCTGTTTTTT. It encodes CASSQAPSGRVTGELFF.

The chain employs TRBV6-5 and TRBJ1-3, with D unresolved. Between the trimmed V and J ends, which lost 2 bases and 0 bases, there was a span of 11 bases. Germline V gene data show CDR1 as MNHEY and CDR2 as SVGAGI. The CDR3 contains 16 residues. The DNA for the CDR3 is TGTGCCAGCAGTTACGGACGGACGTCCTCTGGAAACACCATATATTTT. Protein sequence: CASSYGRTSSGNTIYF.

DNA for the CDR3: TGTGCCAGCAGTGATATGGGGTGGGGGACTGAAGCTTTCTTT. Amino acids: CASSDMGWGTEAFF. The chain is built from TRBV2 and TRBJ1-1; maybe TRBD1 (5 bases). V was shortened by 3 bases and J by 5 bases, with 13 bases between the two germline ends. Per the germline V gene, CDR1 is SNHLY and CDR2 is FYNNEI. CDR3 length: 14 residues.

This clonotype was observed a single time. The chain links TRBV28 to TRBJ2-4, with a weak D call TRBD1 (6 bases). The CDR3 is 15 amino acids. Trimming removed 6 bases at V and 0 bases at J, with 12 bases between. In germline, CDR1 is MDHEN, CDR2 SYDVKM. The CDR3 sequence: CASSPSDRAKNIQYF. The CDR3 bases are TGTGCCAGCAGCCCATCGGACAGAGCCAAAAACATTCAGTACTTC.

V gene TRBV3-1 combines with J gene TRBJ2-2; TRBD2 aligns across 7 bases. The CDR3 runs 16 residues. The J segment lost 5 bases and the V segment lost 4 bases, leaving 10 bases of the junction unmatched. Germline loops: CDR1 LGHDT, CDR2 YNNKEL (reference sequence). The CDR3 here is CASSLVGGRWTGELFF. CDR3 coding DNA: TGTGCCAGCAGCCTTGTGGGAGGGCGATGGACCGGGGAGCTGTTTTTT.

This clonotype appeared once. The chain is built from TRBV4-1 and TRBJ2-3, with D maybe TRBD2 (6 bases). V lost 2 bases to trimming and J lost 0 bases, with 24 bases between them. The germline V gene encodes CDR1 MGHRA and CDR2 YSYEKL. This CDR3 has 20 residues. CDR3 nucleotide sequence: TGCGCCAGCAGCCAAAGGCCCCGTCGCGGGGTATCTCCTAGCACAGATACGCAGTATTTT. Amino acids: CASSQRPRRGVSPSTDTQYF.

The J gene is TRBJ2-7, the V gene TRBV19; D could derive from TRBD1 or TRBD2 (5 bases each). This CDR3 spans 15 amino acids. Trimming stripped 1 base from V and 0 bases from J, with 10 bases between. Germline V gene sequence: CDR1 LNHDA, CDR2 SQIVND (reference sequence). CDR3 protein: CASSIVGRHSYEQYF. The DNA of the CDR3 is TGTGCCAGTAGTATAGTGGGACGCCACTCCTACGAGCAGTACTTC.

The chain joins TRBV12-3 or TRBV12-4 to TRBJ2-5, with D possibly TRBD2 on 5 matching bases. This CDR3 has 13 amino acids. The germline V and J ends were trimmed by 4 bases and 5 bases, with 11 bases remaining between them. For the CDR3, the DNA is TGTGCCAGCAGTTCTGCGGGTGCGGAGACCCAGTACTTC. Protein product: CASSSAGAETQYF.

The chain couples TRBV2 to TRBJ2-5; TRBD1 is a possible D gene (6 bases). V was trimmed by 7 bases and J by 2 bases, leaving 14 bases between them. CDR1 SNHLY and CDR2 FYNNEI come from the germline V gene. The CDR3 runs 14 residues. CDR3 bases: TGTGCCAGCATACGACAGGTTTCTCAAGAGACCCAGTACTTC. Translation gives CASIRQVSQETQYF.

This sequence joins TRBV6-1 and TRBJ2-7; 10 bases map to TRBD1. The CDR3 has 12 residues. V lost 9 bases and J lost 7; bases outside the gene matches: 6. Per the germline V gene, CDR1 is MNHNS and CDR2 is SASEGT. The CDR3 DNA reads as TGTGCCAGTAGACAGGGGGCAGGTGAGCAGTACTTC. Translated: CASRQGAGEQYF.

This clonotype came up a few times. The DNA for the CDR3 is TGCAGTGTTATAGCGGGGACCACCTACGAGCAGTACTTC. Translating gives CSVIAGTTYEQYF. V and J are TRBV20-1 and TRBJ2-7; 8 bases agree with TRBD2. CDR1 is DFQATT and CDR2 is SNEGSKA in the germline V gene (reference sequence). CDR3 length: 13 amino acids. The V segment lost 7 bases and the J segment 2 bases; nucleotides outside the gene matches: 7.

This clonotype has only a few counts. J is TRBJ2-1 and V is TRBV28; D perhaps matches TRBD1 (5 bases). The germline V gene encodes CDR1 MDHEN and CDR2 SYDVKM. The CDR3 has 18 amino acids. The ends were cut back, 5 bases at V and 0 bases at J, with 20 bases in the middle. The CDR3 sequence: CASSPRPYKDNSYNEQFF. The CDR3 DNA is TGTGCCAGCAGTCCAAGACCATACAAGGACAACTCCTACAATGAGCAGTTCTTC.

This clonotype appeared a few times. The rearrangement uses TRBV20-1 and TRBJ2-7; possibly TRBD1 for D (5 bases). Germline values: CDR1 DFQATT, CDR2 SNEGSKA (reference sequence). V was clipped by 5 bases and J by 1 base, with 12 bases between them. This CDR3 contains 13 residues. Here the CDR3 DNA reads TGCAGTGCTCAGAAGGGGTGGTCCTACGAGCAGTACTTC. Its protein product is CSAQKGWSYEQYF.

V usage is TRBV27 and J usage is TRBJ2-3; 11 bases are a match to TRBD1. CDR3 length: 12 amino acids. Germline V gene data show CDR1 as MNHEY and CDR2 as SMNVEV (reference sequence). J lost 9 bases, V lost 10 bases, and 6 bases had no gene match. CDR3: CAMGQGVLTQYF. In DNA, the CDR3 is TGTGCCATGGGACAGGGGGTATTGACGCAGTATTTT.

V and J are TRBV25-1 and TRBJ2-7; the D gene is possibly TRBD2 (6 bases). V was shortened by 4 bases and J by 0 bases, with 13 bases between the two germline ends. CDR1 is MGHDK and CDR2 is SYGVNS in the germline V gene. This CDR3 is built from 15 residues. CDR3 sequence (DNA): TGTGCCAGCAGTGGCCCGGTTAGCGGCTCCTACGAGCAGTACTTC. Encoded protein: CASSGPVSGSYEQYF.

This rearrangement joins TRBV7-9 to TRBJ1-1; D is possibly TRBD1 (5 bases). CDR3 length: 16 residues. Deletions cut 7 bases from V and 6 bases from J, with 24 bases between. CDR1 and CDR2 (germline): SEHNR, FQNEAQ (reference sequence). The CDR3 bases are TGTGCCAGCACCACAGGCGACGGACGGGGGAAGTCTGAAGCTTTCTTT. It specifies CASTTGDGRGKSEAFF.

With respect to this clonotype: One base away lies a much larger clone, so this may be a sequencing read error. V usage is TRBV28 and J usage is TRBJ2-2; either TRBD1 or TRBD2 may supply D (7 bases each). CDR1 and CDR2 from the germline V gene are MDHEN and SYDVKM. This CDR3 is 15 amino acids long. The CDR3 DNA is TGTGCCGGCAGGGGGGGGCGCTCGAACACCGGGGAGCTGTTTTTT. It codes for CAGRGGRSNTGELFF.

The rearrangement uses TRBV7-9 and TRBJ1-1; 7 positions match TRBD1. Germline CDR1 SEHNR, CDR2 FQNEAQ (reference sequence). V trimming: 5 bases; J trimming: 0 bases; junction bases outside the gene matches: 6. This CDR3 has 15 amino acids. In nucleotides, the CDR3 is TGTGCCAGCAGCGGTTGGGGACAGATGAACACTGAAGCTTTCTTT. It codes for CASSGWGQMNTEAFF.

CDR3 region: CSATSMATGGFYEQYF. CDR3 nucleotide sequence: TGCAGTGCTACATCTATGGCGACAGGGGGCTTCTACGAGCAGTACTTC. The J gene is TRBJ2-7, the V gene TRBV20-1; 10 nucleotides match TRBD1. The CDR3 spans 16 residues. With V trimmed by 4 bases and J by 3 bases, 12 bases remained unmatched. Germline-derived CDR1 and CDR2 are DFQATT and SNEGSKA (reference sequence).

The chain recombines TRBV2 with TRBJ2-7, with TRBD1 as a possible D gene (6 bases). CDR1 and CDR2 from the germline V gene are SNHLY and FYNNEI. Trimming removed 3 bases from V and 6 bases from J, with 15 bases in between. The CDR3 is 14 amino acids. Here the CDR3 DNA reads TGTGCCAGCAGTGACTATAGACAGGTTGCCGAGCAGTACTTC. Its protein product is CASSDYRQVAEQYF.

This rearrangement joins TRBV7-9 to TRBJ2-1; 7 bases agree with TRBD2. Germline CDR1 reads SEHNR; CDR2 reads FQNEAQ (reference sequence). Germline trimming cut 5 bases from V and 7 bases from J; bases unmatched to any gene: 11. The CDR3 contains 15 residues. The CDR3 region is CASSPGTTGWNEQFF. CDR3 bases: TGTGCCAGCAGCCCCGGGACTACCGGTTGGAATGAGCAGTTCTTC.

The J gene is TRBJ1-2, the V gene TRBV19; 9 bases align to TRBD1. Germline V gene data show CDR1 as LNHDA and CDR2 as SQIVND (reference sequence). The V and J ends lost 5 bases and 3 bases, in that order; junction bases with no gene match: 4. This CDR3 has 14 residues. CDR3 protein: CASSPTGGDYGYTF. As DNA, the CDR3 is TGTGCCAGTAGTCCGACAGGGGGAGACTATGGCTACACCTTC. Using reference TRBV19 and TRBJ1-2 for the parts outside the CDR3, the full variable domain is DGGITQSPKYLFRKEGQNVTLSCEQNLNHDAMYWYRQDPGQGLRLIYYSQIVNDFQKGDIAEGYSVSREKKESFPLTVTSAQKNPTAFYLCASSPTGGDYGYTFGSGTRLTVV.

This clonotype was picked up a small number of times. The genes are TRBV20-1 and TRBJ2-5; the D gene is possibly TRBD2 (7 bases). The V and J ends lost 7 bases and 4 bases respectively, with 22 bases between them. The CDR3 is 15 amino acids. Germline V gene sequence: CDR1 DFQATT, CDR2 SNEGSKA (reference sequence). The CDR3 protein is CSVKPGQRGAETQYF. CDR3 in DNA: TGCAGTGTAAAACCCGGACAACGGGGGGCAGAGACCCAGTACTTC.

J is TRBJ2-2 and V is TRBV24-1; 8 bases agree with TRBD1. CDR1 KGHDR and CDR2 SFDVKD come from the germline V gene. Trimming cost V 8 bases and J 0 bases; bases outside gene matches: 1. The CDR3 runs 14 residues. CDR3 protein: CATTDRANTGELFF. DNA for the CDR3: TGTGCCACCACGGACAGGGCGAACACCGGGGAGCTGTTTTTT.